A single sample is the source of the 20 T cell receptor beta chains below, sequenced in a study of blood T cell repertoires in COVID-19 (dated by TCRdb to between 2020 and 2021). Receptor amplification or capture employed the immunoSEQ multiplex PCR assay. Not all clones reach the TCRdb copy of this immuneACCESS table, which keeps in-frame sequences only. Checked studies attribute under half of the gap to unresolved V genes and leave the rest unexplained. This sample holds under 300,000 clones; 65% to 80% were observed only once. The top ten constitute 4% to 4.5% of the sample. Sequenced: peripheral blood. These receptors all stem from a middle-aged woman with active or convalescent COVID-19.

The CDR3 loop is CASSVLRGGDTQYF. As DNA, the CDR3 is TGTGCCAGCAGTGTCCTCAGGGGTGGAGATACGCAGTATTTT. V is TRBV13 and J is TRBJ2-3; D may be TRBD1 (6 bases). Germline values: CDR1 PRHDT, CDR2 FYEKMQ (reference sequence). V was shortened by 6 bases and J by 5 bases, with 15 bases between the two germline ends. CDR3 size: 14 residues.

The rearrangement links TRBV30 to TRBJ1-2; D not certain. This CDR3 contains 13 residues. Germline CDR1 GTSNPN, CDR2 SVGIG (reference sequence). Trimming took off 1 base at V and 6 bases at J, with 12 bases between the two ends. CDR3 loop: CAWSGPMGDGYTF. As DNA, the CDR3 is TGTGCCTGGAGTGGGCCGATGGGAGATGGCTACACCTTC.

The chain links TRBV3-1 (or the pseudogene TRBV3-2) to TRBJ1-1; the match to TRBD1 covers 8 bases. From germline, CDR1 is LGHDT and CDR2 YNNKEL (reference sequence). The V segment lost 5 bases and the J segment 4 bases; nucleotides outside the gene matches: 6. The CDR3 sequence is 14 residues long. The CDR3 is CASSFRTGSTEAFF. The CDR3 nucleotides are TGTGCCAGCAGCTTCCGGACAGGGAGCACTGAAGCTTTCTTT.

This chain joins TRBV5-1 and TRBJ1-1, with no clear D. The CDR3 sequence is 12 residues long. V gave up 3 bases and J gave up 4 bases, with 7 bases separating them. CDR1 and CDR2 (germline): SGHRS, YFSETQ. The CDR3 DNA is TGCGCCAGCAGCTCGTCGGTCACTGAAGCTTTCTTT. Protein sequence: CASSSSVTEAFF.

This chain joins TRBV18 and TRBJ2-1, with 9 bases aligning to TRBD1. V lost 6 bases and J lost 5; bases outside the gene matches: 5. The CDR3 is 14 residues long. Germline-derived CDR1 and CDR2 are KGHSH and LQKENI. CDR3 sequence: CASSKGTGNNEQFF. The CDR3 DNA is TGTGCCAGCTCGAAAGGGACAGGGAACAATGAGCAGTTCTTC.

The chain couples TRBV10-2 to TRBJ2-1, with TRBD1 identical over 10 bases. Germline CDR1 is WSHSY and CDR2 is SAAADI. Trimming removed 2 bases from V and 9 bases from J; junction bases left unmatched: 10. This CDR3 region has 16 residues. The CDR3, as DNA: TGCGCCAGCAGTGAGCTTGGGACAGGGGTTAATCGTGAGCAGTTCTTC. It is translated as CASSELGTGVNREQFF.

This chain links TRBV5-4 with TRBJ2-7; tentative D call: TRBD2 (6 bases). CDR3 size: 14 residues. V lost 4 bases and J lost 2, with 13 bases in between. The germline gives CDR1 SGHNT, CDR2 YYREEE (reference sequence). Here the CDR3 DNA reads TGTGCCAGCAGCCCCGTGGGGGGTACCTACGAGCAGTACTTC. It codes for CASSPVGGTYEQYF.

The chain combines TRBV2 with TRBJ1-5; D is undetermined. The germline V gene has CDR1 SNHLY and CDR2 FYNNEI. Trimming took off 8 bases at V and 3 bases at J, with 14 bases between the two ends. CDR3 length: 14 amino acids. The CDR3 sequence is CASRREGNNQPQHF. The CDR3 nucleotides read TGTGCCAGCCGCCGTGAGGGAAACAATCAGCCCCAGCATTTT.

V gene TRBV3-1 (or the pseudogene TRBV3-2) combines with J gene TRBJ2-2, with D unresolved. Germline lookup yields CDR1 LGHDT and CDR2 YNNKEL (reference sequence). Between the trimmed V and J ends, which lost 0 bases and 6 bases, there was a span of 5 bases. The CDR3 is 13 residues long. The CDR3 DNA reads TGTGCCAGCAGCCAAGACGCGGCCGGGGAGCTGTTTTTT. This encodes CASSQDAAGELFF.

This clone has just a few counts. In DNA, the CDR3 is TGTGCCAGCAGTTACGACCCAGGGGCTGAAGCTTTCTTT. Its protein is CASSYDPGAEAFF. This sequence joins TRBV6-2 or TRBV6-3 and TRBJ1-1; D possibly corresponds to TRBD1 (6 bases). V lost 2 bases to trimming and J lost 6 bases, with 10 bases between them. The germline V gene encodes CDR1 MNHEY and CDR2 SVGEGT. The length of the CDR3 is 13 residues.

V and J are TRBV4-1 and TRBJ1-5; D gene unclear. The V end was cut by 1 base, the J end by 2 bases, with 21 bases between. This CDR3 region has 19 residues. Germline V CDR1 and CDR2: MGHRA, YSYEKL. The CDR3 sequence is CASSQGITGGQDGNQPQHF. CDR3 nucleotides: TGCGCCAGCAGCCAAGGGATCACGGGAGGGCAAGATGGCAATCAGCCCCAGCATTTT.

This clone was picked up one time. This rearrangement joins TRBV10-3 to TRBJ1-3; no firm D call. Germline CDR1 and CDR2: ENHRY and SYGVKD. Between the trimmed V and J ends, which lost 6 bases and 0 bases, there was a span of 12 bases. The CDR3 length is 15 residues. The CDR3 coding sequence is TGTGCCATCAGCAAAGGCGGTAGCTCTGGAAACACCATATATTTT. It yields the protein CAISKGGSSGNTIYF.

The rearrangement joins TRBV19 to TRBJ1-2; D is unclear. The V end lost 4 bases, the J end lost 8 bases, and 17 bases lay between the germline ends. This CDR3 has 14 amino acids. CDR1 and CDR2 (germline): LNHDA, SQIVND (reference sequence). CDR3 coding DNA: TGTGCCAGTAGTACCACGGGAAGGGCTGGCGGCTACACCTTC. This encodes CASSTTGRAGGYTF.

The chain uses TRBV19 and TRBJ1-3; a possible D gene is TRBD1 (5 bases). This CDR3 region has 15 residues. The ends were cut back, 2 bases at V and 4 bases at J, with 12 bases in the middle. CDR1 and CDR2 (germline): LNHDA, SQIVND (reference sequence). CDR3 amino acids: CASSIQGLSGNTIYF. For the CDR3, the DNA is TGTGCCAGTAGTATACAGGGCCTCTCCGGAAACACCATATATTTT.

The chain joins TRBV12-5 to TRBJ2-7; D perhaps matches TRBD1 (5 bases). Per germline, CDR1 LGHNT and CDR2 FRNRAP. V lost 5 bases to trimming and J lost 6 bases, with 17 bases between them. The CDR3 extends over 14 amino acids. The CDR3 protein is CASGGRQRLSEQYV. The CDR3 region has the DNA TGTGCTAGTGGTGGCAGACAGCGATTGAGCGAGCAGTACGTC.

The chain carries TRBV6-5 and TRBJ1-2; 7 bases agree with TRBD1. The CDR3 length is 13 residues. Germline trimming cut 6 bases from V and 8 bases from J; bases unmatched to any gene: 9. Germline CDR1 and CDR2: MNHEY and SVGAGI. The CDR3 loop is CASRTRTGGGYTF. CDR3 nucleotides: TGTGCCAGCAGAACAAGGACAGGTGGAGGCTACACCTTC.

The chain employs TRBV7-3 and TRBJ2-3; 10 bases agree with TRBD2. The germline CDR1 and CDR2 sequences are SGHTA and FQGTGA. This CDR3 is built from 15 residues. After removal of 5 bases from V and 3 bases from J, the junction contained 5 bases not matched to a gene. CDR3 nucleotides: TGTGCCAGCAGCCCTAGCGGGGGACCGACAGATACGCAGTATTTT. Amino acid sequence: CASSPSGGPTDTQYF.

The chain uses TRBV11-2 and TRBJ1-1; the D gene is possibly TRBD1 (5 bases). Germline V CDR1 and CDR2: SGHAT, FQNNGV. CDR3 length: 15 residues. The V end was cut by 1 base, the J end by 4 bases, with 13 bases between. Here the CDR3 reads CASSLVGGALTEAFF. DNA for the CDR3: TGTGCCAGCAGCTTAGTCGGGGGTGCCCTCACTGAAGCTTTCTTT.

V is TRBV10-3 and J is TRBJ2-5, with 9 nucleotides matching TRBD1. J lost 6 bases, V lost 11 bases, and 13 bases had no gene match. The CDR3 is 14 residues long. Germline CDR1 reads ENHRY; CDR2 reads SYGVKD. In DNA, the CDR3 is TGTGCCCCACTGAGTGGGACAGGGCCGCAGACCCAGTACTTC. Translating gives CAPLSGTGPQTQYF.

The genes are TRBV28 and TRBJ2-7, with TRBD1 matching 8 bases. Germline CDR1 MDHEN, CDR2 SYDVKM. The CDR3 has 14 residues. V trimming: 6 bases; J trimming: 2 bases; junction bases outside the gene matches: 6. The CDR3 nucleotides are TGTGCCAGCAGAGGGACAGGTAACACCTACGAGCAGTACTTC. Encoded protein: CASRGTGNTYEQYF.